These T cell receptor beta chains were read from a single sample in a study of blood T cell repertoires in COVID-19. Using immunoSEQ multiplex PCR, the repertoire was profiled, and TCRdb retains in-frame clones only, with some absent. The sample holds about 270,000 clones, about 88% seen once. Sequencing was carried out using PBMCs or T cells enriched from blood (not recorded which). The receptors derive from a woman aged 60 to 75 in a cohort exposed to, infected with or recovered from COVID-19 (not recorded which). CDR3s include the opening cysteine and the closing phenylalanine or tryptophan. The D gene is left open where the match is weak. Clone size is stated in some rows and not others, as once, few, many or a class when expanded.

cdr3_nt: TGTGCCAGCAGCTTAAGAATCCGGGACAGCACTGCCTACGAGCAGTACTTC; cdr3_aa: CASSLRIRDSTAYEQYF; v_call: TRBV5-6; d_call: TRBD1; clone_size: -; j_call: TRBJ2-7
cdr3_nt: TGTGCCAGCAGTACAGGGGGGTACGAGCAGTACTTC; cdr3_aa: CASSTGGYEQYF; v_call: TRBV28; d_call: TRBD1; clone_size: -; j_call: TRBJ2-7
cdr3_nt: TGTGCCTGGATCGGTCGCAGGGGTCAGAGCACTGAAGCTTTCTTT; cdr3_aa: CAWIGRRGQSTEAFF; v_call: TRBV30; d_call: -; clone_size: -; j_call: TRBJ1-1
cdr3_nt: TGTGCCAGCAGTTTTACAGGGGGCGTTGAAAAACTGTTTTTT; cdr3_aa: CASSFTGGVEKLFF; v_call: TRBV28; d_call: TRBD1; clone_size: -; j_call: TRBJ1-4
cdr3_nt: TGTGCCACCAGCAGAGAGTCAGGGGTGTTCGGTGGCTACACCTTC; cdr3_aa: CATSRESGVFGGYTF; v_call: TRBV15; d_call: -; clone_size: -; j_call: TRBJ1-2
cdr3_nt: TGTGCCATCAACCCGGGGACTAGCGTTTACGAGCAGTACTTC; cdr3_aa: CAINPGTSVYEQYF; v_call: TRBV10-3; d_call: TRBD2; clone_size: -; j_call: TRBJ2-7
cdr3_nt: TGTGCCAGCAGGGTGGATTGGGACAGGGTCACCGGGGAGCTGTTTTTT; cdr3_aa: CASRVDWDRVTGELFF; v_call: TRBV11-2; d_call: TRBD1; clone_size: -; j_call: TRBJ2-2
cdr3_nt: TGTGCCAGCAGTGAATCGGGCCGGACAGCATACAATGAGCAGTTCTTC; cdr3_aa: CASSESGRTAYNEQFF; v_call: TRBV25-1; d_call: -; clone_size: -; j_call: TRBJ2-1
cdr3_nt: TGCGCCAGCAGCTTGGAACCGGCAGGGTTTGTCCACGAGCAGTACTTC; cdr3_aa: CASSLEPAGFVHEQYF; v_call: TRBV5-1; d_call: -; clone_size: -; j_call: TRBJ2-7
cdr3_nt: TGTGCCAGCAGCACCAGGGGAGTCGATTATGGCTACACCTTC; cdr3_aa: CASSTRGVDYGYTF; v_call: TRBV27; d_call: -; clone_size: -; j_call: TRBJ1-2
cdr3_nt: TGCGCCAGCAGCTTGGTGCCTTCTAGCGGGACGATTCGCAATGAGCAGTTCTTC; cdr3_aa: CASSLVPSSGTIRNEQFF; v_call: TRBV5-1; d_call: TRBD2; clone_size: -; j_call: TRBJ2-1
cdr3_nt: TGCAGCGCCTGGAGTCAGGGGCACACAGATACGCAGTATTTT; cdr3_aa: CSAWSQGHTDTQYF; v_call: TRBV29-1; d_call: -; clone_size: -; j_call: TRBJ2-3
cdr3_nt: TGTGCCAGCATTCAAGCGGTAGCCAAAAACATTCAGTACTTC; cdr3_aa: CASIQAVAKNIQYF; v_call: TRBV28; d_call: -; clone_size: once; j_call: TRBJ2-4
cdr3_nt: TGTGCCAGCAGTCCCGGGACTAGCGGGAGTAGGGCTGAGCAGTTCTTC; cdr3_aa: CASSPGTSGSRAEQFF; v_call: TRBV28; d_call: TRBD2; clone_size: -; j_call: TRBJ2-1
cdr3_nt: TGTGCCAGCACCGATGTCCGCCGCGGGAGCAATGAGCAGTTCTTC; cdr3_aa: CASTDVRRGSNEQFF; v_call: TRBV6-5; d_call: TRBD2; clone_size: once; j_call: TRBJ2-1
cdr3_nt: TGTGCCAGCAGCTTAGTGGGGGGACTACTCGCGGGAGGGGAGCAGTACTTC; cdr3_aa: CASSLVGGLLAGGEQYF; v_call: TRBV7-2; d_call: TRBD2; clone_size: -; j_call: TRBJ2-7
cdr3_nt: TGTGCCAGCAGACGTGGGGGCGGGAGGGTCAATGAGCAGTTCTTC; cdr3_aa: CASRRGGGRVNEQFF; v_call: TRBV7-2; d_call: TRBD2; clone_size: -; j_call: TRBJ2-1
cdr3_nt: TGCGCCAGCAGCCAGGAGGACAGGGGTGGGGATACGCAGTATTTT; cdr3_aa: CASSQEDRGGDTQYF; v_call: TRBV4-3; d_call: TRBD1; clone_size: once; j_call: TRBJ2-3
cdr3_nt: TGTGCCAGCAGTCGAACAGGGGGTAATGAAAAACTGTTTTTT; cdr3_aa: CASSRTGGNEKLFF; v_call: TRBV6-6; d_call: TRBD1; clone_size: -; j_call: TRBJ1-4
cdr3_nt: TGTGCCAGCTCACCCCTCCCGGGACAGGGAACAGCTTTCTTT; cdr3_aa: CASSPLPGQGTAFF; v_call: TRBV18; d_call: TRBD1; clone_size: once; j_call: TRBJ1-1